A single sample is the source of the 12 T cell receptor beta chains below, sequenced in a study of T-cell memory formation after mild COVID-19. MiXCR, applied by TCRdb to the 5' RACE reads, yields one record per CDR3 protein. The sample has fewer than 700,000 distinct CDR3 sequences; around 17% are singletons. Specimen: PBMCs or a T cell subset sorted from them (not recorded which). The receptors were sampled from an adult woman who had mild COVID-19 (a few samples of this study predate the infection). Cell type and time point are not known.

The J gene is TRBJ2-7, the V gene TRBV18, with D perhaps assigned TRBD1 or TRBD2 (5 bases each). CDR3 size: 13 residues. Trimming left V 7 bases short and J 2 bases short, with 12 bases between. The germline gives CDR1 KGHSH, CDR2 LQKENI. The CDR3 DNA follows: TGTGCCAGCTGCCGGGACGGTACCTACGAGCAGTACTTC. Translated, it gives CASCRDGTYEQYF.

This clonotype has only a few counts. This chain joins TRBV6-5 and TRBJ2-3, with D perhaps matching TRBD1 or TRBD2 (5 bases each). CDR3 length: 13 residues. V lost 6 bases to trimming and J lost 5 bases, with 12 bases between them. Germline-derived CDR1 and CDR2 are MNHEY and SVGAGI. The CDR3 region has the DNA TGTGCCAGCAGACGAGTGGGGGAAGATACGCAGTATTTT. The encoded protein is CASRRVGEDTQYF.

In this sample, this clonotype turned up a few times. The CDR3 DNA reads as TGCAGCGTGTTAACAGGGACCGTCCAAGTAGATACGCAGTATTTT. Protein: CSVLTGTVQVDTQYF. The chain links TRBV29-1 to TRBJ2-3, with D maybe TRBD1 (6 bases). This CDR3 contains 15 residues. The germline gives CDR1 SQVTM, CDR2 ANQGSEA. Deletions cut 6 bases from V and 5 bases from J, with 21 bases between.

This clonotype was recorded once. The gene calls are TRBV12-3 or TRBV12-4 and TRBJ2-4; D unresolved. CDR3 size: 14 residues. V was clipped by 3 bases and J by 4 bases, with 10 bases between them. In nucleotides, the CDR3 is TGTGCCAGCAGTTTGTCGGGCAGTAAAAACATTCAGTACTTC. The encoded protein is CASSLSGSKNIQYF.

This clonotype was detected ten times or more. The chain joins TRBV5-1 to TRBJ2-7; TRBD2 agrees at 7 bases. This CDR3 region has 17 residues. Germline V CDR1 and CDR2: SGHRS, YFSETQ. The V segment lost 4 bases and the J segment 3 bases; nucleotides outside the gene matches: 16. The CDR3 reads CASSAFRPPAGLYEQYF. The CDR3 DNA follows: TGCGCCAGCAGCGCTTTCCGCCCCCCAGCGGGGCTCTACGAGCAGTACTTC.

This clonotype was counted between two and nine times. The DNA of the CDR3 is TGTGCCAGCAGCCACCCCGGGGATTCCTACGAGCAGTACTTC. It specifies CASSHPGDSYEQYF. This sequence joins TRBV3-1 and TRBJ2-7, with a possible D match to TRBD2 (5 bases). Germline CDR1 reads LGHDT; CDR2 reads YNNKEL (reference sequence). V was cut by 3 bases and J by 1 base, with 10 bases left in between. CDR3 length: 14 residues.

The gene calls are TRBV19 and TRBJ2-3; TRBD2 is a possible D gene (5 bases). The CDR3 contains 13 residues. The germline V gene encodes CDR1 LNHDA and CDR2 SQIVND (reference sequence). Trimming removed 5 bases from V and 6 bases from J, with 12 bases in between. The CDR3 loop reads CASSQDPGDTQYF. The CDR3 DNA follows: TGTGCCAGTAGTCAGGACCCGGGGGATACGCAGTATTTT.

This clonotype was observed a handful of times. The chain employs TRBV12-3 or TRBV12-4 and TRBJ2-7; a weak D match, TRBD1 (7 bases). The CDR3 is 15 residues long. The V and J ends lost 5 bases and 4 bases respectively, with 18 bases between them. DNA of the CDR3: TGTGCCAGCAGTCCACGTCCAGGGGGACTGTACGAGCAGTACTTC. It is translated as CASSPRPGGLYEQYF.

V gene TRBV6-1 combines with J gene TRBJ1-2; D is ambiguous. CDR1 and CDR2 (germline): MNHNS, SASEGT. This CDR3 region has 14 residues. The V gene lost 1 base and the J gene lost 4 bases, with 10 bases spanning the gap. In nucleotides, the CDR3 is TGTGCCAGCAGTGAAGAGGCCGTATCCTATGGCTACACCTTC. Translation: CASSEEAVSYGYTF.

The chain's CDR3 is CASSKGPGFSGNTIYF. CDR3 DNA: TGCGCCAGCAGCAAAGGTCCAGGGTTCTCTGGAAACACCATATATTTT. This rearrangement joins TRBV4-1 to TRBJ1-3; a weak D match, TRBD1 (5 bases). The CDR3 consists of 16 residues. Trimming took 5 bases from V and 0 from J, leaving 14 bases between them. Germline assignment: CDR1 MGHRA and CDR2 YSYEKL.

The table lists this clonotype with a few counts. The chain combines TRBV20-1 with TRBJ1-4; 8 positions agree with TRBD1. Germline V CDR1 and CDR2: DFQATT, SNEGSKA (reference sequence). V trimming: 7 bases; J trimming: 4 bases; junction bases outside the gene matches: 8. The CDR3 consists of 14 residues. In DNA form, the CDR3 reads TGCAGTGTCAGGCAGGGGGCAAGTAATGAAAAACTGTTTTTT. Protein: CSVRQGASNEKLFF.

This clonotype has just one count. The chain employs TRBV24-1 and TRBJ2-3, with unresolved D. V was trimmed by 4 bases and J by 0 bases, leaving 7 bases between them. Germline loops: CDR1 KGHDR, CDR2 SFDVKD. The CDR3 length is 14 residues. CDR3 coding DNA: TGTGCCACCAGTGAATTGCTGAGCACAGATACGCAGTATTTT. Translated, it gives CATSELLSTDTQYF.